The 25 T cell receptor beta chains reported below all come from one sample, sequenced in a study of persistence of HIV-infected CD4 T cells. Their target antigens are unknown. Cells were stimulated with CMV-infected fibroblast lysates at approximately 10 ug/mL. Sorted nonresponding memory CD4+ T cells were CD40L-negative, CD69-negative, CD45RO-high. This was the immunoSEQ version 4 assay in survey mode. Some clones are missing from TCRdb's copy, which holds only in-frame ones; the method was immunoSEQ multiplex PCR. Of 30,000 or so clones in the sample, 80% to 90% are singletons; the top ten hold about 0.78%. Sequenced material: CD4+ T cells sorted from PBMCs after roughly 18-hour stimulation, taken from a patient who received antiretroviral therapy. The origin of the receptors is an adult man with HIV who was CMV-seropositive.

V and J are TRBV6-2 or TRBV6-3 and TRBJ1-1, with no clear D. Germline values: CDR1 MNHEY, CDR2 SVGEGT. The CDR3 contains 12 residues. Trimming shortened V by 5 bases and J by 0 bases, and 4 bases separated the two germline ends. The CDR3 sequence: CASSRMNTEAFF. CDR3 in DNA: TGTGCCAGCAGTAGGATGAACACTGAAGCTTTCTTT.

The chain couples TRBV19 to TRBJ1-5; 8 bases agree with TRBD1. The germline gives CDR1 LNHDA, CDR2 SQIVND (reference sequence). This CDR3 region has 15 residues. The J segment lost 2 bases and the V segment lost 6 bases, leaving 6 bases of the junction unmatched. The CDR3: CASSLGQGGNQPQHF. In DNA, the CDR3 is TGTGCCAGTAGCCTTGGACAGGGTGGCAATCAGCCCCAGCATTTT. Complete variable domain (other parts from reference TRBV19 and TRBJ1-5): DGGITQSPKYLFRKEGQNVTLSCEQNLNHDAMYWYRQDPGQGLRLIYYSQIVNDFQKGDIAEGYSVSREKKESFPLTVTSAQKNPTAFYLCASSLGQGGNQPQHFGDGTRLSIL.

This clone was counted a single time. CDR3 region: CASSLGDREDQPQHF. The CDR3 region has the DNA TGTGCCAGCAGCTTGGGGGACAGGGAGGATCAGCCCCAGCATTTT. The chain couples TRBV5-8 to TRBJ1-5, with 9 bases matching TRBD1. Trimming cost V 0 bases and J 5 bases; bases outside gene matches: 3. Germline CDR1 and CDR2: SGHTS and YDEGEE. This CDR3 is built from 15 residues. Together with reference TRBV5-8 and TRBJ1-5, the CDR3 gives the full variable domain: EAGVTQSPTHLIKTRGQQATLRCSPISGHTSVYWYQQALGLGLQFLLWYDEGEERNRGNFPPRFSGRQFPNYSSELNVNALELEDSALYLCASSLGDREDQPQHFGDGTRLSIL.

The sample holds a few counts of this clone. The CDR3 sequence is CASTYNSNQPQHF. As DNA, the CDR3 is TGTGCCAGCACCTATAATAGCAATCAGCCCCAGCATTTT. The chain recombines TRBV28 with TRBJ1-5; unclear D gene. The V end lost 7 bases, the J end lost 0 bases, and 7 bases lay between the germline ends. From germline, CDR1 is MDHEN and CDR2 SYDVKM. CDR3 length: 13 residues.

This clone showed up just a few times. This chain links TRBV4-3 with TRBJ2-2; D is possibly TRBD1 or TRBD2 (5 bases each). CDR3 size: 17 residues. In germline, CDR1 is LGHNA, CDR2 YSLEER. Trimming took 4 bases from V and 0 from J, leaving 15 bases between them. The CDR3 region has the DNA TGCGCCAGCAGCCTCGCGACCGGGACGGCGAACACCGGGGAGCTGTTTTTT. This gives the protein CASSLATGTANTGELFF.

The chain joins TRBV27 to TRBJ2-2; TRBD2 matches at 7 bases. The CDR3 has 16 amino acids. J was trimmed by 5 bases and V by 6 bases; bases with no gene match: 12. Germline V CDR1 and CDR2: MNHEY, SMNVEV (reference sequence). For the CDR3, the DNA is TGTGCCAGCAGAGACCTGGGGGGGGTTAGGACCGGGGAGCTGTTTTTT. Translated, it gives CASRDLGGVRTGELFF.

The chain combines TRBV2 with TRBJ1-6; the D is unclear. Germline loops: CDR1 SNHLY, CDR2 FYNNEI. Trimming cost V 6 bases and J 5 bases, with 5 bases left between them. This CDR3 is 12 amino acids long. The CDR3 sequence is CASSADNSPLHF. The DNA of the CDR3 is TGTGCCAGCAGCGCAGATAATTCACCCCTCCACTTT.

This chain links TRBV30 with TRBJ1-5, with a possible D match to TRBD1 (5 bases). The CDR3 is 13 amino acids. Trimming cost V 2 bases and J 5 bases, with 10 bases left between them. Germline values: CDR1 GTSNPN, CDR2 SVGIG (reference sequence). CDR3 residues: CAWSPGTDQPQHF. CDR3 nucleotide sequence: TGTGCCTGGAGTCCAGGGACCGATCAGCCCCAGCATTTT. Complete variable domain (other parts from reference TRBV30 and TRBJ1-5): SQTIHQWPATLVQPVGSPLSLECTVEGTSNPNLYWYRQAAGRGLQLLFYSVGIGQISSEVPQNLSASRPQDRQFILSSKKLLLSDSGFYLCAWSPGTDQPQHFGDGTRLSIL.

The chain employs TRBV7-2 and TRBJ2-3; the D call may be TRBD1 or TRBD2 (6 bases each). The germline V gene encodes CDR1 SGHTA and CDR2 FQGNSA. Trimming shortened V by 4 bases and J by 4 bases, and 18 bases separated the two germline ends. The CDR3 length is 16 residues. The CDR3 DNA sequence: TGTGCCAGCAGCTGGGTTCCGGGGGCGCGGTCAGATACGCAGTATTTT. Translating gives CASSWVPGARSDTQYF.

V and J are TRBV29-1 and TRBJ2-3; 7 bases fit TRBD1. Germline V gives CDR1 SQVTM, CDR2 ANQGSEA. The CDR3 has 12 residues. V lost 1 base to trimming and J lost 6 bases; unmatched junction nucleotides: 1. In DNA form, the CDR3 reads TGCAGCGTTGAAGGACAGGGTGATACGCAGTATTTT. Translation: CSVEGQGDTQYF.

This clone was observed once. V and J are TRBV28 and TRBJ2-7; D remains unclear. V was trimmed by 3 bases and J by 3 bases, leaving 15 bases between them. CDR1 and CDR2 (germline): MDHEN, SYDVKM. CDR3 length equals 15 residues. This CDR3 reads CASSFTDRSYYEQYF. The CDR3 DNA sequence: TGTGCCAGCAGTTTCACTGATCGGAGCTACTACGAGCAGTACTTC.

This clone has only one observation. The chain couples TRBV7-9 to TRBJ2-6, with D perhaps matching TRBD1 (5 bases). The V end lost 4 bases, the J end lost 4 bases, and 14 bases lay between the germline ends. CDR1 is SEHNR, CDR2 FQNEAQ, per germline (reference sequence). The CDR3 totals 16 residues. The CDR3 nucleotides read TGTGCCAGCAGCTCCTTTTCAGGGTCGGGGGCCAACGTCCTGACTTTC. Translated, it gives CASSSFSGSGANVLTF.

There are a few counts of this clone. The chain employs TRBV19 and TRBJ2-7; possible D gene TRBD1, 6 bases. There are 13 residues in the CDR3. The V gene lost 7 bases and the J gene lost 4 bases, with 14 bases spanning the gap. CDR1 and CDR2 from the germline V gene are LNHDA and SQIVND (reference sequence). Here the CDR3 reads CASKMTGGYEQYF. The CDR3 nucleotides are TGTGCCAGTAAGATGACAGGCGGATACGAGCAGTACTTC.

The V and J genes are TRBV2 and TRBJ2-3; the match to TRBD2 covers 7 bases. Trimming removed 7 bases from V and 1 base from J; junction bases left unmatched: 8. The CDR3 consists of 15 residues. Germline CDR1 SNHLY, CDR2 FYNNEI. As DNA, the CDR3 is TGTGCCAGCACCAGCGGGGCCAGGGGCACAGATACGCAGTATTTT. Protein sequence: CASTSGARGTDTQYF.

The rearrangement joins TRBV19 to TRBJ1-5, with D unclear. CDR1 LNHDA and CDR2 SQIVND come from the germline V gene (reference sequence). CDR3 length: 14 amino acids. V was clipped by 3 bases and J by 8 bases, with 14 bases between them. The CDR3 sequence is CASSMSGAREPQHF. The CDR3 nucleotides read TGTGCCAGTAGTATGTCAGGCGCCCGGGAGCCCCAGCATTTT.

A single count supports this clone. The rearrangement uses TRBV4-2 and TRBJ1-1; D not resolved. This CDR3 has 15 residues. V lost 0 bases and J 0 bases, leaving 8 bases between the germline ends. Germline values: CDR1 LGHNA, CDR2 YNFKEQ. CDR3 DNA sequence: TGTGCCAGCAGCCAAGAAATCGCAGTGAACACTGAAGCTTTCTTT. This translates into CASSQEIAVNTEAFF.

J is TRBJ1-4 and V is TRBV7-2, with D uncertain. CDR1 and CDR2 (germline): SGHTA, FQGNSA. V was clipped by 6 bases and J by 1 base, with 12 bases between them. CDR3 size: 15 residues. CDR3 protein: CASRTRRGTNEKLFF. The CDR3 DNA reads TGTGCCAGCAGGACCCGACGGGGAACTAATGAAAAACTGTTTTTT.

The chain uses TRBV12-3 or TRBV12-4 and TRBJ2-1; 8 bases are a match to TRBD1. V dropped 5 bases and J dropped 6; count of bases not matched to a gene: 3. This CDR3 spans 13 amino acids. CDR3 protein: CASSPDRGNEQFF. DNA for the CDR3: TGTGCCAGCAGTCCCGACAGGGGCAATGAGCAGTTCTTC.

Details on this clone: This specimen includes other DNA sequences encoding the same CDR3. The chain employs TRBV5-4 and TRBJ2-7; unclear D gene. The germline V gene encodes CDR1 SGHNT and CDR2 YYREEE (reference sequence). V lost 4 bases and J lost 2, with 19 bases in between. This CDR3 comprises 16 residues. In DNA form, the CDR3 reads TGTGCCAGCAGCCTGGGCGCGGACCTGGGTGCCTACGAGCAGTACTTC. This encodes CASSLGADLGAYEQYF.

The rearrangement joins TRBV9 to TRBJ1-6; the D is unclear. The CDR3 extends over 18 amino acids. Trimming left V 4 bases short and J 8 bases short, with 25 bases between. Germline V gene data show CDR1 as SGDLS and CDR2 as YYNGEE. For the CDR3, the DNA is TGTGCCAGCAGCCCCCACCTCATTCCGGGCACCTACGATTCACCCCTCCACTTT. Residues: CASSPHLIPGTYDSPLHF.

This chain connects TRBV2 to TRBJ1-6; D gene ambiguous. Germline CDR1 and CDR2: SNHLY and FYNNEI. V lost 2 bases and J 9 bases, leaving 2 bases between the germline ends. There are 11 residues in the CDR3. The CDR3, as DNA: TGTGCCAGCAGTGAACGTTCACCCCTCCACTTT. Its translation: CASSERSPLHF.

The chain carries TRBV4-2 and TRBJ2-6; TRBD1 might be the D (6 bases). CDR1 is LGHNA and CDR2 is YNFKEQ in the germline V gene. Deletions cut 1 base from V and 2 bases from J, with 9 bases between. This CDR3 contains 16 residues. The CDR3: CASSQVGGTGANVLTF. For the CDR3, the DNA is TGTGCCAGCAGCCAAGTTGGGGGCACTGGGGCCAACGTCCTGACTTTC.

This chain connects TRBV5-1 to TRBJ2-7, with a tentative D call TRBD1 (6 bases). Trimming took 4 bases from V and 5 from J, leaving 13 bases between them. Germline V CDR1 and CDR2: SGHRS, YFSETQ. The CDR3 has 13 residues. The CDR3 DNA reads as TGCGCCAGCAGCCCTCAACAGGGCCACGAGCAGTACTTC. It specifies CASSPQQGHEQYF. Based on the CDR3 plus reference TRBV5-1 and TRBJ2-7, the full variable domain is KAGVTQTPRYLIKTRGQQVTLSCSPISGHRSVSWYQQTPGQGLQFLFEYFSETQRNKGNFPGRFSGRQFSNSRSEMNVSTLELGDSALYLCASSPQQGHEQYFGPGTRLTVT.

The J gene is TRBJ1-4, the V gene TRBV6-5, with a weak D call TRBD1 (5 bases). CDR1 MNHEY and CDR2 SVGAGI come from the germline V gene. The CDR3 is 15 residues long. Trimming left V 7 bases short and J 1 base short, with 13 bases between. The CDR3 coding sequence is TGTGCCAGCACTCGGGCCCAGGGAACTAATGAAAAACTGTTTTTT. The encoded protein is CASTRAQGTNEKLFF.

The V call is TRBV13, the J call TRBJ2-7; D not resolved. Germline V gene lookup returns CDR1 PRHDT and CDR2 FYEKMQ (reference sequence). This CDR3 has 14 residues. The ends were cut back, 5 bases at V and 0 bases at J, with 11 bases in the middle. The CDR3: CASSRLQASYEQYF. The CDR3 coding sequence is TGTGCCAGCAGCCGCCTGCAGGCCTCCTACGAGCAGTACTTC. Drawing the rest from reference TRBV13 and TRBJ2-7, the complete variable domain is AAGVIQSPRHLIKEKRETATLKCYPIPRHDTVYWYQQGPGQDPQFLISFYEKMQSDKGSIPDRFSAQQFSDYHSELNMSSLELGDSALYFCASSRLQASYEQYFGPGTRLTVT.